One sample yielded the 15 T cell receptor beta chains listed below, sequenced in a study of cytomegalovirus exposure and HLA in healthy donors. The assay was immunoSEQ multiplex PCR, and TCRdb's table has in-frame clones only and misses some. Of some 120,000 clones in the sample, around 94% were seen once. The sequenced sample consisted of PBMCs. These receptors were obtained from a woman under 30 in good health and CMV-seronegative.

The genes are TRBV28 and TRBJ2-5, with a weak D call TRBD1 (6 bases). The V end lost 3 bases, the J end lost 2 bases, and 10 bases lay between the germline ends. In germline, CDR1 is MDHEN, CDR2 SYDVKM. The CDR3 runs to 14 residues. The CDR3: CASSFPGQQETQYF. The CDR3 coding sequence is TGTGCCAGCAGTTTCCCCGGACAGCAAGAGACCCAGTACTTC.

The chain links TRBV29-1 to TRBJ2-7, with D perhaps matching TRBD2 (6 bases). CDR1 and CDR2 (germline): SQVTM, ANQGSEA. V was pared by 1 base and J by 2 bases, with 27 bases between. The CDR3 is 19 residues long. For the CDR3, the DNA is TGCAGCGTTGAAGTGGAGGGGCAGGCGGATACAAAACTTCCCTACGAGCAGTACTTC. It encodes CSVEVEGQADTKLPYEQYF.

The rearrangement links TRBV6-6 to TRBJ1-1, with D unresolved. The germline V and J ends were trimmed by 0 bases and 6 bases, with 8 bases remaining between them. The CDR3 is 13 amino acids. Germline-derived CDR1 and CDR2 are MNHNY and SVGAGI (reference sequence). Here the CDR3 DNA reads TGTGCCAGCAGTTACTCGCCAGTATCTGAAGCTTTCTTT. Amino acid sequence: CASSYSPVSEAFF.

The chain carries TRBV27 and TRBJ2-3; 11 nucleotides line up with TRBD2. V shed 6 bases, J shed 5 bases, and the junction held 7 bases outside the gene matches. This CDR3 comprises 15 residues. From germline, CDR1 is MNHEY and CDR2 SMNVEV (reference sequence). Written as DNA, the CDR3 is TGTGCCAGCAGAGTACTAGCGGGAGTGATAGATACGCAGTATTTT. Translated: CASRVLAGVIDTQYF.

The chain couples TRBV2 to TRBJ1-2; 7 nucleotides line up with TRBD1. J gave up 4 bases and V 0 bases, and 8 bases lay outside the gene matches. The CDR3 consists of 16 residues. Germline lookup yields CDR1 SNHLY and CDR2 FYNNEI. The chain's CDR3 is CASSEALQGTAYGYTF. Here the CDR3 DNA reads TGTGCCAGCAGTGAAGCGCTTCAGGGGACAGCCTATGGCTACACCTTC.

The CDR3 DNA is TGTGCCAGCACCGAGGACAGAGAAGCTTTCTTT. This gives the protein CASTEDREAFF. This chain links TRBV2 with TRBJ1-1; possibly TRBD1 for D (6 bases). The CDR3 has 11 residues. V was cut by 7 bases and J by 8 bases, with 11 bases left in between. Looked up from germline, CDR1 is SNHLY and CDR2 is FYNNEI.

This chain connects TRBV7-2 to TRBJ1-2; 8 bases agree with TRBD1. The CDR3 is 15 amino acids. V dropped 5 bases and J dropped 3; count of bases not matched to a gene: 8. Germline V gene data show CDR1 as SGHTA and CDR2 as FQGNSA. This CDR3 is CASSDHRGGDYGYTF. CDR3 nucleotide sequence: TGTGCCAGCAGCGACCACAGGGGGGGGGACTATGGCTACACCTTC.

V is TRBV6-6 and J is TRBJ1-2; 8 bases match TRBD1. This CDR3 spans 15 amino acids. CDR1 is MNHNY and CDR2 is SVGAGI in the germline V gene (reference sequence). V dropped 5 bases and J dropped 6; count of bases not matched to a gene: 11. The CDR3: CASSPLAGGDDGYTF. CDR3 DNA: TGTGCCAGCAGTCCTCTAGCAGGGGGCGACGATGGCTACACCTTC.

The rearrangement uses TRBV6-5 and TRBJ1-1, with D perhaps TRBD1 (5 bases). CDR1 MNHEY and CDR2 SVGAGI come from the germline V gene. The CDR3 spans 14 residues. Trimming removed 7 bases from V and 1 base from J, with 13 bases in between. Here the CDR3 DNA reads TGTGCCAGCAATGACGGGAGGGGGAACACTGAAGCTTTCTTT. It codes for CASNDGRGNTEAFF.

The rearrangement joins TRBV9 to TRBJ1-3; 7 positions match TRBD1. Per germline, CDR1 SGDLS and CDR2 YYNGEE. The CDR3 extends over 15 amino acids. Trimming at V came to 0 bases and at J to 3 bases, leaving 3 bases not matched to a gene. The DNA for the CDR3 is TGTGCCAGCAGCGTAGAAGGGGGCGGTGGAAACACCATATATTTT. This gives the protein CASSVEGGGGNTIYF.

The chain has TRBV6-5 and TRBJ2-7; 9 bases align to TRBD2. The CDR3 contains 15 residues. CDR1 MNHEY and CDR2 SVGAGI come from the germline V gene. The V gene end was trimmed by 2 bases and the J gene end by 0 bases; junction bases not matched to a gene: 2. The CDR3 bases are TGTGCCAGCAGTTACGAGCGGGGGGCCTCCTACGAGCAGTACTTC. This sequence encodes CASSYERGASYEQYF.

This clone was counted a few times. The chain links TRBV6-1 to TRBJ2-1, with TRBD2 identical over 10 bases. The J segment lost 8 bases and the V segment lost 7 bases, leaving 11 bases of the junction unmatched. There are 15 residues in the CDR3. Looked up from germline, CDR1 is MNHNS and CDR2 is SASEGT. CDR3 amino acids: CASKKAGGPSDEQFF. The CDR3 coding sequence is TGTGCCAGCAAGAAAGCGGGAGGGCCGTCGGATGAGCAGTTCTTC.

The chain recombines TRBV5-1 with TRBJ2-7, with D hard to call. The CDR3 sequence is 18 residues long. V dropped 0 bases and J dropped 2 bases, with 21 bases sitting between them. The germline CDR1 and CDR2 sequences are SGHRS and YFSETQ. In DNA, the CDR3 is TGCGCCAGCAGCTTGGTAGGCGGCGGCCTTTCATCTACCTACGAGCAGTACTTC. Translating gives CASSLVGGGLSSTYEQYF. The variable domain in full, completed from reference TRBV5-1 and TRBJ2-7, reads KAGVTQTPRYLIKTRGQQVTLSCSPISGHRSVSWYQQTPGQGLQFLFEYFSETQRNKGNFPGRFSGRQFSNSRSEMNVSTLELGDSALYLCASSLVGGGLSSTYEQYFGPGTRLTVT.

This clone was observed a few times. The V call is TRBV6-1, the J call TRBJ2-7; 7 bases agree with TRBD2. With V trimmed by 10 bases and J by 0 bases, 6 bases remained unmatched. The CDR3 is 13 residues long. CDR1 and CDR2 from the germline V gene are MNHNS and SASEGT. The CDR3 is CATGGSLSYEQYF. DNA for the CDR3: TGTGCCACCGGCGGGAGCCTCTCCTACGAGCAGTACTTC.

About this clone itself: This CDR3 is also generated by other DNA sequences in the sample. The rearrangement links TRBV9 to TRBJ1-4; D remains ambiguous. V lost 0 bases to trimming and J lost 8 bases, with 8 bases between them. Germline V gene sequence: CDR1 SGDLS, CDR2 YYNGEE. CDR3 length: 13 residues. The CDR3 bases are TGTGCCAGCAGCGTAGACGGGTCGGAAAAACTGTTTTTT. Translation gives CASSVDGSEKLFF.